This TCR beta chain was identified during a study of cytomegalovirus exposure and HLA in healthy donors. Study-wide results and limits: The study found most TCR sequences rare, yet found some public TCRs in many donors. Prediction of most subjects' HLA-A and HLA-B alleles by TCR beta sequences was reportedly accurate. Of the V segments, some could not be distinguished, including TRBV6-2 and TRBV6-3, and were excluded. The listing of some 170 TCR beta chains classed them as cytomegalovirus-associated.

Concerning this clone: Its antigen is not known.

PCR employed 60 Vbeta and 13 Jbeta primers. TCRdb's copy holds only in-frame clones and misses some; the assay was immunoSEQ multiplex PCR. Of over 150,000 clones listed, roughly 82% were seen once; the top ten hold less than 1.6%. The CDR3 is 14 amino acids. V lost 0 bases and J lost 4, with 8 bases in between. Germline assignment: CDR1 SGHNT and CDR2 YYREEE (reference sequence). The specimen was PBMCs. V gene TRBV5-4 combines with J gene TRBJ2-1; D not certain. This clonotype was obtained from a girl between 5 and 17 years old in good health and CMV-seropositive. As DNA, the CDR3 is TGTGCCAGCAGCTTGGGGCAGGATTACAATGAGCAGTTCTTC. It yields the protein CASSLGQDYNEQFF.